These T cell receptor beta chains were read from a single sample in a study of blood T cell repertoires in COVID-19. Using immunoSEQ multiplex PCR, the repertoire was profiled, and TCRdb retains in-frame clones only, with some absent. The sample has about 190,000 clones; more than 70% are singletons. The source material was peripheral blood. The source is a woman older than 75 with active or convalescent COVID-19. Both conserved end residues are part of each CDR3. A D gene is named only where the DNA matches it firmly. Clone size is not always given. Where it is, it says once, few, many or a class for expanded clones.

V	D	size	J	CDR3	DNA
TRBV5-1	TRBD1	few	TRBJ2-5	CASSRVLTGEETQYF	TGCGCCAGCAGCAGGGTCCTGACAGGGGAAGAGACCCAGTACTTC
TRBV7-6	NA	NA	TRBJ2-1	CASSPIDSYNEQFF	TGTGCCAGCAGCCCAATCGACAGCTACAATGAGCAGTTCTTC
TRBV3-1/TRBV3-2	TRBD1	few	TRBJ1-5	CASSQDRRGGEGQPQHF	TGTGCCAGCAGCCAAGATCGAAGAGGGGGCGAGGGTCAGCCCCAGCATTTT
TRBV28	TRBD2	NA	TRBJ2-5	CASSLRLAGDINQETQYF	TGTGCCAGCAGTTTAAGACTAGCGGGGGACATCAACCAAGAGACCCAGTACTTC
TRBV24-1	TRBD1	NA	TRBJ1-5	CATSDPGQGKGQPQHF	TGTGCCACCAGTGATCCGGGACAGGGGAAGGGTCAGCCCCAGCATTTT
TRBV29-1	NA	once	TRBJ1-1	CSVSDGGNTEAFF	TGCAGCGTTAGTGACGGGGGGAACACTGAAGCTTTCTTT
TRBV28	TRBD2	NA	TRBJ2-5	CASSLAWGRLAVQETQYF	TGTGCCAGCAGTTTAGCCTGGGGGCGACTAGCGGTTCAAGAGACCCAGTACTTC
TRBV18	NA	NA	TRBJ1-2	CASSPQGGDYGYTF	TGTGCCAGCTCACCACAAGGCGGGGACTATGGCTACACCTTC
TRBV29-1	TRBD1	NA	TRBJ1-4	CSVAGTGGVGNEKLFF	TGCAGCGTTGCCGGGACAGGGGGCGTCGGAAATGAAAAACTGTTTTTT
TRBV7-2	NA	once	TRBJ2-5	CASSLVVGRQETQYF	TGTGCCAGCAGCTTAGTGGTGGGCAGACAAGAGACCCAGTACTTC
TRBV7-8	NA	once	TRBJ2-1	CASSVGGGSRRNEQFF	TGTGCCAGCAGCGTGGGTGGGGGGTCCAGACGCAATGAGCAGTTCTTC
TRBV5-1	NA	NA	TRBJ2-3	CASSLSSSTDTQYF	TGCGCCAGCAGCTTGTCGTCTAGCACAGATACGCAGTATTTT
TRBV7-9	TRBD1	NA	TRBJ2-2	CASSLAGGHTGELFF	TGTGCCAGCAGCTTGGCAGGGGGACACACCGGGGAGCTGTTTTTT
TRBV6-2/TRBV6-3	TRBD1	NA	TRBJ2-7	CASSNLNRGPYEQYF	TGTGCCAGCAGTAACTTGAACAGGGGCCCCTACGAGCAGTACTTC
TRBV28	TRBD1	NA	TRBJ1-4	CASSSLSQGDEKLFF	TGTGCCAGCAGCTCCCTCAGCCAGGGGGATGAAAAACTGTTTTTT
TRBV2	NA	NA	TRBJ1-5	CASKLEKLNNQPQHF	TGTGCCAGCAAATTAGAAAAGTTGAACAATCAGCCCCAGCATTTT
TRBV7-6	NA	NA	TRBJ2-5	CASSLAVTGLETQYF	TGTGCCAGCAGCTTAGCGGTAACCGGTCTAGAGACCCAGTACTTC
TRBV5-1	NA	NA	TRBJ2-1	CASSPTALESQFF	TGCGCCAGCAGCCCGACAGCCCTTGAGTCGCAGTTCTTC
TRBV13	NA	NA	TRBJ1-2	CASSLGVEDGYTF	TGTGCCAGCAGCTTAGGGGTGGAGGATGGCTACACCTTC
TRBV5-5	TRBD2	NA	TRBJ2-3	CASSYGTSGGAADTQYF	TGTGCCAGCAGCTACGGGACTAGCGGGGGGGCCGCAGATACGCAGTATTTT
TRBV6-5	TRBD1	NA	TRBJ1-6	CASRIQGAGNSPLHF	TGTGCCAGCAGAATCCAGGGGGCAGGGAATTCACCCCTCCACTTT
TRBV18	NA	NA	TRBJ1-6	CASSDSRNSPLHF	TGTGCCAGCTCGGACTCACGAAATTCACCCCTCCACTTT
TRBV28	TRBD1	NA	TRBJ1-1	CASSGQGTEAFF	TGTGCCAGCAGTGGACAGGGTACTGAAGCTTTCTTT